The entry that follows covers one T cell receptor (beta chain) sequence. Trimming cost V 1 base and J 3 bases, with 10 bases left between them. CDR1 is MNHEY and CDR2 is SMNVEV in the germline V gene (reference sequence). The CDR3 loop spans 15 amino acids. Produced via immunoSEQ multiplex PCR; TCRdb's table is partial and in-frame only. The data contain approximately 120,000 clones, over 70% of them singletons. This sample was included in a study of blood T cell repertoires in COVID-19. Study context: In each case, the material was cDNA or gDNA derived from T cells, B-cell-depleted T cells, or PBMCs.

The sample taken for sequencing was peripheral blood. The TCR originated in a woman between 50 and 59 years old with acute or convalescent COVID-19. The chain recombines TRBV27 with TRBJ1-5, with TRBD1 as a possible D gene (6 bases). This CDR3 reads CASSLFRQANQPQHF. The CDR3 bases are TGTGCCAGCAGTTTATTTCGACAGGCCAATCAGCCCCAGCATTTT.